Listed here are 21 T cell receptor beta chains from one sample, sequenced in a study of cytomegalovirus exposure and HLA in healthy donors (dated by TCRdb to the late 2010s). The library was built by means of the immunoSEQ multiplex PCR assay. The multiplex PCR relied on a mix of 60 forward primers for TCR Vbeta segments and 13 reverse primers for TCR Jbeta segments. This immuneACCESS table, as held by TCRdb, lists in-frame sequences with V and J called but not all clones. Of the missing ones, under half trace to an unresolved V gene in checked studies; the others have no known cause. The sample profile shows more than 200,000 clones; 82% of them were found once. Clones ranked in the top ten supply 4.5% to 7% of the sample. The sequencing input was PBMCs. These receptors were taken from a man aged 40-55 years in good health and CMV-seropositive.

This clone was counted once. The rearrangement links TRBV19 to TRBJ1-3, with TRBD1 identical over 7 bases. V gave up 3 bases and J gave up 0 bases; unmatched junction bases: 5. Germline assignment: CDR1 LNHDA and CDR2 SQIVND (reference sequence). The CDR3 contains 16 residues. The CDR3 is CASSIRTGNSGNTIYF. Written as DNA, the CDR3 is TGTGCCAGTAGTATCCGGACAGGCAACTCTGGAAACACCATATATTTT.

This rearrangement joins TRBV19 to TRBJ2-1; maybe TRBD2 (6 bases). Germline CDR1 reads LNHDA; CDR2 reads SQIVND (reference sequence). Between the trimmed V and J ends, which lost 8 bases and 7 bases, there was a span of 15 bases. The length of the CDR3 is 13 residues. The DNA of the CDR3 is TGTGCCAGTGCGGCCATAGCGGCTAATGAGCAGTTCTTC. This gives the protein CASAAIAANEQFF.

The V call is TRBV4-2, the J call TRBJ2-2, with 12 bases aligning to TRBD2. Germline assignment: CDR1 LGHNA and CDR2 YNFKEQ. The CDR3 has 16 amino acids. With 2 bases clipped from V and 6 bases from J, the junction kept 4 bases outside the gene matches. The CDR3 here is CASSQRGTSGSGELFF. The DNA of the CDR3 is TGTGCCAGCAGCCAACGAGGGACTAGCGGGTCCGGGGAGCTGTTTTTT.

The chain joins TRBV11-2 to TRBJ2-2; 8 bases match TRBD2. Germline CDR1 SGHAT, CDR2 FQNNGV. After removal of 7 bases from V and 1 base from J, the junction contained 5 bases not matched to a gene. This CDR3 spans 15 amino acids. CDR3 in amino acids: CASNGLAVNTGELFF. DNA for the CDR3: TGTGCCAGCAACGGACTAGCAGTGAACACCGGGGAGCTGTTTTTT.

The chain joins TRBV27 to TRBJ1-5; 7 positions agree with TRBD1. V lost 7 bases, J lost 7 bases, and 10 bases stayed unmatched. Germline CDR1 reads MNHEY; CDR2 reads SMNVEV (reference sequence). This CDR3 is built from 14 residues. The CDR3 is CASTGRGGGQPQHF. The DNA of the CDR3 is TGTGCCAGCACCGGGAGAGGGGGCGGGCAGCCCCAGCATTTT.

This chain uses TRBV6-6 with TRBJ2-2, with D unclear. Trimming pared 1 base from V and 7 bases from J, leaving 16 bases between. The CDR3 runs 16 residues. Germline V CDR1 and CDR2: MNHNY, SVGAGI (reference sequence). CDR3 DNA sequence: TGTGCCAGCAGTTACTTCAGTGCCGTCACAAACGGGGAGCTGTTTTTT. Translating it yields CASSYFSAVTNGELFF.

The chain combines TRBV27 with TRBJ1-4; 8 nucleotides line up with TRBD1. V trimming: 2 bases; J trimming: 7 bases; junction bases outside the gene matches: 6. Germline lookup yields CDR1 MNHEY and CDR2 SMNVEV (reference sequence). The CDR3 sequence is 15 residues long. The DNA of the CDR3 is TGTGCCAGCAGTTTAATAGACAGGGGAACTGAAAAACTGTTTTTT. It is translated as CASSLIDRGTEKLFF.

This sequence joins TRBV7-2 and TRBJ1-3, with 9 bases matching TRBD1. Trimming cost V 2 bases and J 1 base; bases outside gene matches: 3. This CDR3 region has 16 residues. Germline assignment: CDR1 SGHTA and CDR2 FQGNSA. CDR3 DNA sequence: TGTGCCAGCAGCTTACGAGACAGGGGGTCTGGAAACACCATATATTTT. Translating gives CASSLRDRGSGNTIYF.

This clone was seen a few times. The chain links TRBV5-5 to TRBJ2-3; D gene uncertain. CDR1 and CDR2 from the germline V gene are SGHKS and YYEKEE (reference sequence). The ends were cut back, 3 bases at V and 0 bases at J, with 11 bases in the middle. This CDR3 spans 15 amino acids. CDR3 residues: CASSYIKSSTDTQYF. CDR3 in DNA: TGTGCCAGCAGCTATATAAAATCTAGCACAGATACGCAGTATTTT. Filled out from reference TRBV5-5 and TRBJ2-3, the complete variable domain reads DAGVTQSPTHLIKTRGQQVTLRCSPISGHKSVSWYQQVLGQGPQFIFQYYEKEERGRGNFPDRFSARQFPNYSSELNVNALLLGDSALYLCASSYIKSSTDTQYFGPGTRLTVL.

The gene calls are TRBV5-6 and TRBJ2-7; 7 positions agree with TRBD2. Germline V CDR1 and CDR2: SGHDT, YYEEEE. J lost 7 bases, V lost 0 bases, and 22 bases had no gene match. CDR3 length: 19 residues. This CDR3 reads CASSLAGEKEGGPLFEQYV. DNA for the CDR3: TGTGCCAGCAGCTTGGCCGGGGAGAAAGAGGGAGGGCCGTTGTTTGAGCAGTACGTC.

The chain recombines TRBV6-1 with TRBJ2-7, with D perhaps matching TRBD1 (5 bases). This CDR3 is 11 amino acids long. The germline V gene has CDR1 MNHNS and CDR2 SASEGT. Between the trimmed V and J ends, which lost 3 bases and 8 bases, there was a span of 8 bases. CDR3 sequence: CASSEVGQQYF. The CDR3 region has the DNA TGTGCCAGCAGTGAGGTGGGGCAGCAGTACTTC.

The J gene is TRBJ2-2, the V gene TRBV9; 8 bases are shared with TRBD2. Germline V CDR1 and CDR2: SGDLS, YYNGEE. V gave up 3 bases and J gave up 4 bases; unmatched junction bases: 14. This CDR3 is 18 amino acids long. CDR3 in DNA: TGTGCCAGCAGCGAGCAGCCGAGGGGACTAGGAGGCACCGGGGAGCTGTTTTTT. It yields the protein CASSEQPRGLGGTGELFF.

This clone appeared once. V usage is TRBV18 and J usage is TRBJ2-5, with 8 nucleotides matching TRBD2. The V segment lost 3 bases and the J segment 5 bases; nucleotides outside the gene matches: 11. Germline V lookup: CDR1 KGHSH, CDR2 LQKENI. This CDR3 is 16 amino acids long. The CDR3 spells CASSPPGTSLSETQYF. As DNA, the CDR3 is TGTGCCAGCTCACCGCCCGGGACTAGTTTATCTGAGACCCAGTACTTC. The full variable domain, in which reference TRBV18 and TRBJ2-5 provide the parts outside the CDR3, is NAGVMQNPRHLVRRRGQEARLRCSPMKGHSHVYWYRQLPEEGLKFMVYLQKENIIDESGMPKERFSAEFPKEGPSILRIQQVVRGDSAAYFCASSPPGTSLSETQYFGPGTRLLVL.

The chain is built from TRBV30 and TRBJ1-5, with D possibly TRBD1 on 6 matching bases. This CDR3 comprises 14 residues. Looked up from germline, CDR1 is GTSNPN and CDR2 is SVGIG (reference sequence). V lost 2 bases and J 3 bases, leaving 11 bases between the germline ends. The CDR3 region has the DNA TGTGCCTGGAGTCCCGACAGGTACAATCAGCCCCAGCATTTT. It codes for CAWSPDRYNQPQHF.

The J gene is TRBJ2-7, the V gene TRBV12-5; maybe TRBD1 (6 bases). Germline lookup yields CDR1 LGHNT and CDR2 FRNRAP. CDR3 length: 17 residues. V was trimmed by 0 bases and J by 2 bases, leaving 17 bases between them. CDR3 sequence: CASGLVTRGITPYEQYF. For the CDR3, the DNA is TGTGCTAGTGGTTTGGTAACAAGGGGGATAACCCCCTACGAGCAGTACTTC.

V and J are TRBV11-1 and TRBJ2-3; 7 nucleotides agree with TRBD1. The CDR3 contains 17 residues. Germline CDR1 SGHAT, CDR2 FQDESV (reference sequence). With V trimmed by 5 bases and J by 4 bases, 15 bases remained unmatched. The CDR3 is CASSPGTDRVVPDTQYF. The CDR3 coding sequence is TGTGCCAGCAGCCCCGGGACCGACAGGGTTGTCCCAGATACGCAGTATTTT. Full variable domain (missing parts from reference TRBV11-1 and TRBJ2-3): EAEVAQSPRYKITEKSQAVAFWCDPISGHATLYWYRQILGQGPELLVQFQDESVVDDSQLPKDRFSAERLKGVDSTLKIQPAELGDSAMYLCASSPGTDRVVPDTQYFGPGTRLTVL.

The chain employs TRBV5-4 and TRBJ1-2; no clear D gene. Deletions cut 4 bases from V and 4 bases from J, with 11 bases between. The CDR3 has 13 residues. Per germline, CDR1 SGHNT and CDR2 YYREEE (reference sequence). The DNA of the CDR3 is TGTGCCAGCAGCCGGGTGGAGGGCTATGGCTACACCTTC. This encodes CASSRVEGYGYTF.

The table lists this clone with a count of one. The chain uses TRBV19 and TRBJ2-1; D not certain. Germline V CDR1 and CDR2: LNHDA, SQIVND (reference sequence). The CDR3 loop spans 16 amino acids. V was clipped by 5 bases and J by 1 base, with 15 bases between them. The CDR3 region is CASSQTPLGSYNEQFF. The DNA for the CDR3 is TGTGCCAGTAGTCAGACCCCCCTAGGATCCTACAATGAGCAGTTCTTC.

The genes are TRBV11-2 and TRBJ2-3, with D uncertain. Trimming pared 0 bases from V and 6 bases from J, leaving 10 bases between. CDR1 SGHAT and CDR2 FQNNGV come from the germline V gene. The CDR3 runs 14 residues. CDR3 nucleotides: TGTGCCAGCAGCTTAGAGAGCCCCTTGGATACGCAGTATTTT. It translates to CASSLESPLDTQYF.

The chain carries TRBV7-9 and TRBJ2-7; D gene uncertain. Trimming took off 5 bases at V and 2 bases at J, with 16 bases between the two ends. Germline CDR1 SEHNR, CDR2 FQNEAQ (reference sequence). This CDR3 is built from 15 residues. CDR3 in DNA: TGTGCCAGCAGCCCCGTTTCCGGTCCCACCTACGAGCAGTACTTC. This gives the protein CASSPVSGPTYEQYF.

This sequence joins TRBV11-3 and TRBJ2-7, with TRBD2 as a possible D gene (6 bases). V lost 2 bases to trimming and J lost 1 base, with 12 bases between them. This CDR3 has 15 residues. CDR1 and CDR2 (germline): SGHNT, YENEEA. In DNA form, the CDR3 reads TGTGCCAGCAGCTTATCGGCGGGGAGGTCCTACGAGCAGTACGTC. Its protein product is CASSLSAGRSYEQYV.